A single sample gave rise to the 5 T cell receptor beta chains below, sequenced in a study of blood T cell repertoires in COVID-19. Clones were sequenced by immunoSEQ multiplex PCR, and TCRdb holds only the in-frame ones, with some missing. The repertoire holds roughly 180,000 clones, with 75% to 90% as singletons. Sequenced: peripheral blood. Receptor source: a man between 65 and 85 years old with active or convalescent COVID-19.

This chain uses TRBV3-1 (or the pseudogene TRBV3-2) with TRBJ2-5; 8 bases agree with TRBD2. This CDR3 comprises 17 residues. In germline, CDR1 is LGHDT, CDR2 YNNKEL (reference sequence). The junction had 12 bases not matched to a gene; V was cut back by 2 bases and J by 4 bases. CDR3 sequence reads: CASSQSGLGAGRETQYF. CDR3 DNA sequence: TGTGCCAGCAGCCAATCGGGACTAGGTGCTGGACGAGAGACCCAGTACTTC.

This rearrangement joins TRBV18 to TRBJ2-7; TRBD1 is a possible D gene (6 bases). The CDR3 has 15 residues. Germline V lookup: CDR1 KGHSH, CDR2 LQKENI. Trimming shortened V by 6 bases and J by 3 bases, and 18 bases separated the two germline ends. The CDR3 is CASSLHSGANYEQYF. Here the CDR3 DNA reads TGTGCCAGCTCCCTCCATTCAGGGGCGAACTACGAGCAGTACTTC. The full variable domain, its missing parts supplied by reference TRBV18 and TRBJ2-7, is NAGVMQNPRHLVRRRGQEARLRCSPMKGHSHVYWYRQLPEEGLKFMVYLQKENIIDESGMPKERFSAEFPKEGPSILRIQQVVRGDSAAYFCASSLHSGANYEQYFGPGTRLTVT.

The rearrangement uses TRBV13 and TRBJ2-7, with TRBD1 matching 7 bases. The germline V gene has CDR1 PRHDT and CDR2 FYEKMQ (reference sequence). The ends lost 4 bases at V and 4 bases at J; junction bases unmatched: 7. The CDR3 runs 14 residues. CDR3: CASSYQGDGYEQYF. As DNA, the CDR3 is TGTGCCAGCAGCTACCAGGGGGACGGATACGAGCAGTACTTC. Full variable domain (missing parts from reference TRBV13 and TRBJ2-7): AAGVIQSPRHLIKEKRETATLKCYPIPRHDTVYWYQQGPGQDPQFLISFYEKMQSDKGSIPDRFSAQQFSDYHSELNMSSLELGDSALYFCASSYQGDGYEQYFGPGTRLTVT.

The V and J genes are TRBV7-8 and TRBJ1-4; no reliable D call. The V end was cut by 1 base, the J end by 2 bases, with 8 bases between. CDR3 size: 15 residues. CDR1 SGHVS and CDR2 FQNEAQ come from the germline V gene. The CDR3 loop reads CASSLVGATNEKLFF. CDR3 nucleotide sequence: TGTGCCAGCAGCTTAGTAGGAGCGACTAATGAAAAACTGTTTTTT.

CDR3 sequence: CAWRKQGAKYEQYF. In DNA, the CDR3 is TGTGCCTGGAGGAAACAGGGGGCGAAATACGAGCAGTACTTC. The V call is TRBV30, the J call TRBJ2-7, with TRBD1 identical over 9 bases. The CDR3 is 14 amino acids. The germline CDR1 and CDR2 sequences are GTSNPN and SVGIG (reference sequence). Trimming at V came to 3 bases and at J to 4 bases, leaving 7 bases not matched to a gene.